This TCR beta chain is drawn from a study of cytomegalovirus exposure and HLA in healthy donors. The PCR contained 60 Vbeta and 13 Jbeta primers. Assay used: immunoSEQ multiplex PCR; TCRdb lists only in-frame clones, some missing. Its table records roughly 84,000 clones. Trimming took 5 bases from V and 1 from J, leaving 8 bases between them. The length of the CDR3 is 13 residues. CDR1 is ENHRY, CDR2 SYGVKD, per germline. With respect to this clone: What it binds is unknown.

Study conclusions and caveats: The Asian-associated ancestry cluster reportedly had fewer N-insertions than the approximately 670-donor mean in a later analysis. Most CMV-associated TCR beta chains appeared HLA-restricted in a later analysis.

The sequence came from a man aged 45-65 years in good health and CMV-seronegative. Sequencing was done on a sample of PBMCs. The genes are TRBV10-3 and TRBJ1-1; a possible D gene is TRBD1 (6 bases). The DNA of the CDR3 is TGTGCCATCAGTCCGACAGGGAACACTGAAGCTTTCTTT. As protein: CAISPTGNTEAFF.